This T cell receptor (gamma chain) came from a study of gamma delta lymphoproliferative disorders and STAT genes. Turning to the study itself: For the delta chain, EuroClonality-NGS standard procedure was applied. Study-wide results and limits: In whole-repertoire clustering, gamma separated patients from controls, unlike delta. Patient-control comparisons may be limited by differing T cell maturation stages. Apart from two gamma clonotypes, major patient clonotypes were public.

The receptor sequences were amplified from genomic DNA of peripheral blood mononuclear cells. This clone rates as medium-sized. Antigen: not known. J lost 9 bases, V lost 5 bases, and 4 bases had no gene match. The CDR3 is 10 amino acids. Germline loops: CDR1 VENAVY, CDR2 YDSYNSRV. TCRdb reprocessed the multiplex PCR reads through CATT. The data show 1,500 to 2,000 gamma-chain clones, 8.5% to 10% seen once. The chain employs TRGV8 and TRGJ1 or TRGJ2. TCRdb lists no J gene, so it was determined here by aligning the DNA to germline. This receptor was obtained from a human donor in good health. Sample: blood. CDR3: CATWGSKKLF. The CDR3 DNA follows: TGTGCCACCTGGGGTAGTAAGAAACTCTTT.